The clone carrying this TCR beta chain was recorded a few times. Participant ages covered roughly 18 to 89 years across 20 to 30 US areas. Participants classified as exposed had met a COVID-19 case within 2 weeks before study entry. The CDR3 spans 16 residues. Germline V gene data show CDR1 as SGHRS and CDR2 as YFSETQ. J gave up 0 bases and V 2 bases, and 5 bases lay outside the gene matches. This record comes from a study of blood T cell repertoires in COVID-19. Study summary: The United States, Italy and Spain were the sources of the acute and convalescent COVID-19 samples.

Clones were sequenced by immunoSEQ multiplex PCR, and TCRdb holds only the in-frame ones, with some missing. The sample comprises 150,000 to 200,000 clones, approximately 83% of which are singletons, and roughly 5% rests with the top ten. The receptor was isolated from a man in his sixties or seventies who had been exposed to COVID-19. This sequence joins TRBV5-1 and TRBJ2-1; TRBD2 matches at 7 bases. Sequencing was performed on PBMCs or T cells enriched from blood (not recorded which). The CDR3 DNA sequence: TGCGCCAGCAGCTTTACTAGCGTCTACTCCTACAATGAGCAGTTCTTC. Its translation is CASSFTSVYSYNEQFF.